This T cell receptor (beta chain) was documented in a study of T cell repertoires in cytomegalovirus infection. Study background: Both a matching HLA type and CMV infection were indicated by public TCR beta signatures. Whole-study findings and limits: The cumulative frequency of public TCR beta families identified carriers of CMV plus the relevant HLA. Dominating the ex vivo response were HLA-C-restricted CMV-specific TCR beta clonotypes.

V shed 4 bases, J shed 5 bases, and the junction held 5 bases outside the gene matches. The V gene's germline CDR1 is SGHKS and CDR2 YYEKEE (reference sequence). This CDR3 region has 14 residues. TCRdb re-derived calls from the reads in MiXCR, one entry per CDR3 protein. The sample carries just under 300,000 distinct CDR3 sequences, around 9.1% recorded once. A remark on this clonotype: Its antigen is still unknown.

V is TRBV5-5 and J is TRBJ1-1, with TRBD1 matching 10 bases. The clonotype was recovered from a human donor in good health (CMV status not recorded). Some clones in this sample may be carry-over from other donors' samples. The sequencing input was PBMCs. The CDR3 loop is CASSPGQGMTEAFF. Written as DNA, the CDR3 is TGTGCCAGCAGCCCGGGACAGGGGATGACTGAAGCTTTCTTT.